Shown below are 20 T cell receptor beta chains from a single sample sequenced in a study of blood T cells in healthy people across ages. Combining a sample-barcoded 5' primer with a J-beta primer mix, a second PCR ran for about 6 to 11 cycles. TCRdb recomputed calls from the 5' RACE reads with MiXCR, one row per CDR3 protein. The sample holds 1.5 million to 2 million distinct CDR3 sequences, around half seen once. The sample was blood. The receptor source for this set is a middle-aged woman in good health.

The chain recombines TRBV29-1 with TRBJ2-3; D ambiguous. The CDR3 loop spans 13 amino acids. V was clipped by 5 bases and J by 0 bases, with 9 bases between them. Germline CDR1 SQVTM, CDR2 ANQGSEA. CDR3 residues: CSVTPSSTDTQYF. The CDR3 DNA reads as TGCAGCGTTACCCCATCTAGCACAGATACGCAGTATTTT.

DNA for the CDR3: TGTGCCAGCTCACCACGAGACCCGTCCATGGCCAAAAACATTCAGTACTTC. This translates into CASSPRDPSMAKNIQYF. This chain connects TRBV18 to TRBJ2-4; D is uncertain. Germline CDR1 reads KGHSH; CDR2 reads LQKENI. CDR3 length equals 17 residues. The V gene lost 1 base and the J gene lost 1 base, with 14 bases spanning the gap.

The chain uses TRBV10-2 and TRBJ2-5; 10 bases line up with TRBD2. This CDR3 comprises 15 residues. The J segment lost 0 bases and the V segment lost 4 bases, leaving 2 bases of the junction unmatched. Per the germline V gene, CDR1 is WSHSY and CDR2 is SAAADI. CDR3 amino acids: CASSGTSGNQETQYF. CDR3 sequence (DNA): TGCGCCAGCAGTGGGACTAGCGGAAACCAAGAGACCCAGTACTTC.

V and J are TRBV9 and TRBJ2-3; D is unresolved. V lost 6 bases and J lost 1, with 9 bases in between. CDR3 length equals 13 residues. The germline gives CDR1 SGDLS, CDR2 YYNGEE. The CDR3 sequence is CASKHSGTDTQYF. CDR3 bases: TGTGCCAGCAAACATTCGGGCACAGATACGCAGTATTTT.

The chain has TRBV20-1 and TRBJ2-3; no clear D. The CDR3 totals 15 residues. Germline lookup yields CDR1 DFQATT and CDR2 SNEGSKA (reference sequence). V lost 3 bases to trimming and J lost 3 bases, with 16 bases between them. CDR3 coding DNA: TGCAGTGCTAGTCCTGCACCTTCTTATACAGATACGCAGTATTTT. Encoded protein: CSASPAPSYTDTQYF.

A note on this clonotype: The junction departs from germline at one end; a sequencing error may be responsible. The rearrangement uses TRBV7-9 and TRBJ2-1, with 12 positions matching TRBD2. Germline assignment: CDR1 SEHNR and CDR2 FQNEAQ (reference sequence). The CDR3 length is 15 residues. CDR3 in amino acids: CANSGSSGGAHEQFF. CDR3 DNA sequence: TGTGCCAACAGCGGATCTAGCGGGGGGGCCCATGAGCAGTTCTTC.

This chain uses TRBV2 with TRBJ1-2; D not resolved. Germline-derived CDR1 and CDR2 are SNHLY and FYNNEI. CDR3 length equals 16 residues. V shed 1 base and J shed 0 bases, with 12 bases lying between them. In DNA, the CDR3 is TGTGCCAGCAGTGAAGGCCCTAATGCGGCTAACTATGGCTACACCTTC. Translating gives CASSEGPNAANYGYTF.

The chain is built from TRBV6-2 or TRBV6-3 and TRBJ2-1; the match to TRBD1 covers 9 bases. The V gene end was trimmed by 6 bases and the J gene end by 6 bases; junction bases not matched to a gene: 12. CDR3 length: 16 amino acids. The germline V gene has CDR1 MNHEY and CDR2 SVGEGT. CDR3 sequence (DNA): TGTGCCAGCAGAACCCAACCGGGACAGGGTTCCAATGAGCAGTTCTTC. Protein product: CASRTQPGQGSNEQFF.

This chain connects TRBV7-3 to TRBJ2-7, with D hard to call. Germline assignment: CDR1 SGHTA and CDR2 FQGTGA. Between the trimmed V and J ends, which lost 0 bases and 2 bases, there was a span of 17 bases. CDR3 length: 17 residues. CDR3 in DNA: TGTGCCAGCAGCTTAACGTTAACAGCCTATACTCCCTACGAGCAGTACTTC. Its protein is CASSLTLTAYTPYEQYF.

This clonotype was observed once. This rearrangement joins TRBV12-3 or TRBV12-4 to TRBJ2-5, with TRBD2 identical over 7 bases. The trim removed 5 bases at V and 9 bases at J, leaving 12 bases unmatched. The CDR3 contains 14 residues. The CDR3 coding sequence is TGTGCCAGCAGTGTCGGGGGGAACTCAGGTGCCCAGTACTTC. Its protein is CASSVGGNSGAQYF.

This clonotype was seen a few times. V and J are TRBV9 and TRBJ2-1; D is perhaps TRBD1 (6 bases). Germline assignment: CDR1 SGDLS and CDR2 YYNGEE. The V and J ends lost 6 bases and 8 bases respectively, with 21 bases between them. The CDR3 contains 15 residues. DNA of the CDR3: TGTGCCAGCACCCTTCGACAGGACCCTTATGATGAGCAGTTCTTC. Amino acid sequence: CASTLRQDPYDEQFF.

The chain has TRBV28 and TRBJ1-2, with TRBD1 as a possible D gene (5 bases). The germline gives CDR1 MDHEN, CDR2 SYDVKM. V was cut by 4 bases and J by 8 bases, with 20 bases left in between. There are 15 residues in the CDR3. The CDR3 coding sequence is TGTGCCAGCAGTTCCCGGGGCCTCCTAAAGGAGGGCTACACCTTC. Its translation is CASSSRGLLKEGYTF.

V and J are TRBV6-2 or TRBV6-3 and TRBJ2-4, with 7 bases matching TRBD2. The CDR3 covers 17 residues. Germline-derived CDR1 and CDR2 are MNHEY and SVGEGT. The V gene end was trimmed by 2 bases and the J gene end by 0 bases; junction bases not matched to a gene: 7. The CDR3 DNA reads TGTGCCAGCAGTTACGCCAGCGGGGTGCTAGCCAAAAACATTCAGTACTTC. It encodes CASSYASGVLAKNIQYF.

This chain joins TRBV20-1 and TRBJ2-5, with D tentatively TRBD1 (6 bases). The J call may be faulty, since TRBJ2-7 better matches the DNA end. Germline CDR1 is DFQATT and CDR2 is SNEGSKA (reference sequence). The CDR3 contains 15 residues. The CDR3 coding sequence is TGCAGTGCCAAGAGAGGAGAGGGGGTCATCTACGAGCAGTACTTC. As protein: CSAKRGEGVIYEQYF.

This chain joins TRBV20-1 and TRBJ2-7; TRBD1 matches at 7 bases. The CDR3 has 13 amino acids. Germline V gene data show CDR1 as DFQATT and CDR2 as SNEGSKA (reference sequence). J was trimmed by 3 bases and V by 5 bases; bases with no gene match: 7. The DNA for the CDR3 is TGCAGTGCTCCCGGGACAGATAACTACGAGCAGTACTTC. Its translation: CSAPGTDNYEQYF.

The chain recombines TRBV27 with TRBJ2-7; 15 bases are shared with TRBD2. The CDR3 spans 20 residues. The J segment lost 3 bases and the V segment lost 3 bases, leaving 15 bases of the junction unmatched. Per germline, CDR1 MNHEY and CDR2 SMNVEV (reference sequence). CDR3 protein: CASSFSVPGLAGGKDYEQYF. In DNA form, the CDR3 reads TGTGCCAGCAGTTTCTCCGTACCGGGACTAGCGGGGGGAAAAGACTACGAGCAGTACTTC.

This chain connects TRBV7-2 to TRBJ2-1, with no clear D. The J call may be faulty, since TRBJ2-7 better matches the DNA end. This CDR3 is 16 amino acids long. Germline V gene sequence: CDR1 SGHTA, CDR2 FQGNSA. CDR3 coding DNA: TGTGCCAGCAGCTACAACAGTATCCTTTCCTACAATGAGCAGTACTTC. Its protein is CASSYNSILSYNEQYF.

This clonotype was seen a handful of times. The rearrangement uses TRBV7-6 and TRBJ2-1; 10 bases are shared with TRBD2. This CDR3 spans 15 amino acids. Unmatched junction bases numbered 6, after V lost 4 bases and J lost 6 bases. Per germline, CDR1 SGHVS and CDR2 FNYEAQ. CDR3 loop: CASSYTSGASNEQFF. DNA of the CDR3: TGTGCCAGCAGCTACACTAGCGGGGCGTCCAATGAGCAGTTCTTC. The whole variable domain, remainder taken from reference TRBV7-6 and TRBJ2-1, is GAGVSQSPRYKVTKRGQDVALRCDPISGHVSLYWYRQALGQGPEFLTYFNYEAQQDKSGLPNDRFSAERPEGSISTLTIQRTEQRDSAMYRCASSYTSGASNEQFFGPGTRLTVL.

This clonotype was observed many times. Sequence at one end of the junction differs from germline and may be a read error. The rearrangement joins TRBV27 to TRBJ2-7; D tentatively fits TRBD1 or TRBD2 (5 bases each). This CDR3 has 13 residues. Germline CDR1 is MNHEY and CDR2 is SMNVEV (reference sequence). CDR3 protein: CASSHGTEYEQYF. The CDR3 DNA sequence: TGCGCCAGCAGCCATGGGACCGAGTACGAGCAGTACTTC.

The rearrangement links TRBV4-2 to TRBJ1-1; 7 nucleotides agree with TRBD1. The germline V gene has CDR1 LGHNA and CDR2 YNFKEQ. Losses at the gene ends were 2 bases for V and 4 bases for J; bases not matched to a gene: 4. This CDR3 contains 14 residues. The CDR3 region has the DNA TGTGCCAGCAGCCAACCACCAGGGGGCACTGAAGCTTTCTTT. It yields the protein CASSQPPGGTEAFF.